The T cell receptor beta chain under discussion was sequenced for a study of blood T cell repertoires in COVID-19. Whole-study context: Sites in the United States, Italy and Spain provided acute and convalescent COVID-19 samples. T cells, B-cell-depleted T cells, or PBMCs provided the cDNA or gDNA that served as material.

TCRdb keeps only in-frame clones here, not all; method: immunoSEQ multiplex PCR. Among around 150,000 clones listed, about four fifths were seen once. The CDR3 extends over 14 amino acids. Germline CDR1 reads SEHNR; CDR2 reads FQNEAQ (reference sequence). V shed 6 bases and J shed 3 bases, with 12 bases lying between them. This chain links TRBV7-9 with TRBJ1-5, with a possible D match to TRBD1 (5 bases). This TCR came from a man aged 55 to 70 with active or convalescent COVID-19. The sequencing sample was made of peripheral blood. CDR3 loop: CASRSDSNNQPQHF. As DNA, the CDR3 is TGTGCCAGCAGATCCGACAGCAACAATCAGCCCCAGCATTTT.